This T cell receptor (beta chain) was identified during a study of human T cells and chemical hapten exposure. About the research overall: Per-sample TCR yield variation was attributed mainly to small pooled library volume differences.

Time point here: healthy volunteer bleed at 6 weeks. Extraction of total RNA was performed on unfractionated whole blood. In this sample, this clonotype turned up a few times. The antigen is not known. Notes on the study in general: Once DPC sensitization occurred, TCRs above 1 in 1000 frequency showed no change.

Unique molecular identifiers were affixed to discrete cDNA molecules within the library. Source study methods: Sample-level TCR yields exhibited a median of around 100,000, with a range of 23,224 to 690,600. TCRdb re-analysed the RACE reads in MiXCR, keeping a single row per CDR3 protein. What appears here as the V and J calls and clone size reflects TCRdb's work, not the paper's. The table lists 65,000 to 80,000 distinct CDR3 sequences, around 8.7% of them singletons. The sequence came from a male donor in good health. Some clones in this sample may be carry-over from other donors' samples. Sequencing was carried out using whole blood.

The CDR3 reads CASSQDPGRLNNEQFF. CDR3 coding DNA: TGCGCCAGCAGCCAAGATCCGGGCAGGTTGAACAATGAGCAGTTCTTC. The chain joins TRBV4-1 to TRBJ2-1; D is unresolved. Germline CDR1 and CDR2: MGHRA and YSYEKL. V shed 0 bases and J shed 5 bases, with 14 bases lying between them. The CDR3 is 16 residues long.